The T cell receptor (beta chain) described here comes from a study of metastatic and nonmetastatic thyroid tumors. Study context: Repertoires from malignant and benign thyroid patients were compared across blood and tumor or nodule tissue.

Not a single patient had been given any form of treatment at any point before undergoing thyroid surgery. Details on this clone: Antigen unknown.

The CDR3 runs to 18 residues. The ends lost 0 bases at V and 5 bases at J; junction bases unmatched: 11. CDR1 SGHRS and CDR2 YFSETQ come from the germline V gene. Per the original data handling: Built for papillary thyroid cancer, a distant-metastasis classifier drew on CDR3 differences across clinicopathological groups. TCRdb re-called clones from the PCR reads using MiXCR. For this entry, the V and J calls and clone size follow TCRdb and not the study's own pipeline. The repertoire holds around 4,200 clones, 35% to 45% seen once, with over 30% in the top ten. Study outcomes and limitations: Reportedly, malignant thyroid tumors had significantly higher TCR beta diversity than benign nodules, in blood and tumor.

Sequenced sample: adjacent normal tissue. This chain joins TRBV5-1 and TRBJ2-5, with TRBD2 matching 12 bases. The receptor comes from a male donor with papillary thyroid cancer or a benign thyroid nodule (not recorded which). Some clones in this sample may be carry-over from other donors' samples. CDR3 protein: CASSLGPSGRARGETQYF. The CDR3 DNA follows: TGCGCCAGCAGCTTGGGACCTAGCGGGAGGGCCAGGGGTGAGACCCAGTACTTC.